The rows below give T cell receptor beta chains drawn from one sample of a study of T cell responses to AZD1222 COVID-19 vaccine. This table comes from immunoSEQ multiplex PCR, and its TCRdb copy is limited to in-frame clones, with some not included. The sample records tens of thousands of clones, about nine tenths being singletons. Sequenced material: peripheral blood, taken on day 0 of AZD1222 vaccination. The source is an adult in good health. Each CDR3 is given with its conserved first and last residue. Each record gives: J gene, V gene, clone size, D gene, CDR3 protein, CDR3 DNA. A D gene is named only where the DNA matches it firmly. Only some rows state a clone size, as once, few, many or a class for expanded clones.

TRBJ1-4	TRBV3-1/TRBV3-2	.	TRBD1	CASSQDLWGGTGHEKLFF	TGTGCCAGCAGCCAAGATTTATGGGGCGGGACAGGGCATGAAAAACTGTTTTTT
TRBJ2-6	TRBV7-3	.	.	CASSLKSGSGANVLTF	TGTGCCAGCAGCTTAAAGTCAGGTTCAGGGGCCAACGTCCTGACTTTC
TRBJ1-2	TRBV18	.	.	CASSPKTGANYGYTF	TGTGCCAGCTCACCGAAGACAGGCGCTAACTATGGCTACACCTTC
TRBJ2-5	TRBV27	.	.	CASRGSPGTQYF	TGTGCCAGCAGAGGGAGCCCGGGGACCCAGTACTTC
TRBJ2-7	TRBV5-4	.	TRBD2	CASSPRAGASGLSDEQYF	TGTGCCAGCAGCCCTCGTGCGGGGGCTAGCGGGTTAAGCGACGAGCAGTACTTC
TRBJ2-7	TRBV9	.	TRBD2	CASSPRSGRGSYEQYF	TGTGCCAGCAGCCCCCGTAGCGGGAGGGGTAGTTACGAGCAGTACTTC
TRBJ2-7	TRBV4-3	.	TRBD1	CASSQNGDSTYEQYF	TGCGCCAGCAGCCAAAACGGGGACAGTACCTACGAGCAGTACTTC
TRBJ1-1	TRBV19	few	TRBD1	CASSKRQGSFTEAFF	TGTGCCAGTAGTAAAAGACAGGGGTCTTTTACTGAAGCTTTCTTT
TRBJ2-7	TRBV7-3	.	.	CASSLTGRHEQYF	TGTGCCAGCAGCTTAACGGGGAGGCACGAGCAGTACTTC
TRBJ2-3	TRBV24-1	.	.	CATKRAGTDTQYF	TGTGCCACCAAGAGGGCGGGCACAGATACGCAGTATTTT
TRBJ2-3	TRBV9	.	.	CASSVEGSTDTQYF	TGTGCCAGCAGCGTAGAAGGGTCCACAGATACGCAGTATTTT
TRBJ1-2	TRBV6-2/TRBV6-3	.	.	CASSYSGQTAHGYTF	TGTGCCAGCAGTTACTCAGGACAGACGGCGCATGGCTACACCTTC
TRBJ2-3	TRBV29-1	.	.	CSVKPGAGTQYF	TGCAGCGTGAAGCCTGGGGCGGGCACGCAGTATTTT
TRBJ1-6	TRBV2	.	.	CASSDEGVSQNSPLHF	TGTGCCAGCAGTGATGAGGGGGTATCGCAGAATTCACCCCTCCACTTT
TRBJ2-1	TRBV10-2	once	TRBD2	CATKAGGHNEQFF	TGCGCCACCAAAGCGGGAGGACACAATGAGCAGTTCTTC
TRBJ1-3	TRBV5-5	.	TRBD1	CASSLKVSGGGNTIYF	TGTGCCAGCAGCTTAAAAGTATCAGGGGGCGGAAACACCATATATTTT
TRBJ2-3	TRBV19	.	TRBD2	CASSIDGEGRNTQYF	TGTGCCAGTAGTATTGACGGGGAGGGGAGGAATACGCAGTATTTT
TRBJ1-5	TRBV28	.	.	CASSFTGGNQPQHF	TGTGCCAGCAGTTTTACCGGGGGCAATCAGCCCCAGCATTTT
TRBJ2-1	TRBV19	.	TRBD2	CASSMGAELAGGGYEQFF	TGTGCCAGTTCAATGGGGGCTGAACTAGCGGGAGGTGGGTATGAGCAGTTCTTC
TRBJ2-5	TRBV28	.	TRBD2	CASSQSGGEETQYF	TGTGCCAGCAGCCAAAGCGGGGGGGAAGAGACCCAGTACTTC
TRBJ1-5	TRBV7-9	few	.	CASSGTPGPQGGQPQHF	TGTGCCAGCAGCGGGACCCCGGGACCTCAAGGGGGACAGCCCCAGCATTTT
TRBJ2-7	TRBV11-3	.	.	CASSLSEGYEQYF	TGTGCCAGCAGCTTATCAGAGGGCTACGAGCAGTACTTC
TRBJ2-7	TRBV7-2	.	.	CASSGGFGRSYEQYF	TGTGCCAGCAGCGGGGGGTTCGGCAGATCCTACGAGCAGTACTTC
TRBJ1-6	TRBV9	.	.	CASRRGDNSPLHF	TGTGCCAGCAGACGGGGAGATAATTCACCCCTCCACTTT
TRBJ2-2	TRBV18	.	TRBD2	CASSPPSGGRESGELFF	TGTGCCAGCTCACCACCTTCCGGCGGGAGAGAATCCGGGGAGCTGTTTTTT
TRBJ2-1	TRBV4-1	.	.	CASSPQSGSYNEQFF	TGCGCCAGCAGCCCTCAAAGCGGCTCCTACAATGAGCAGTTCTTC
TRBJ1-5	TRBV11-2	.	.	CASSLGENQPQHF	TGTGCCAGCAGCTTAGGGGAAAATCAGCCCCAGCATTTT
TRBJ2-1	TRBV3-1/TRBV3-2	.	.	CASSREDNEQFF	TGTGCCAGCTCCAGGGAAGACAATGAGCAGTTCTTC
TRBJ1-2	TRBV25-1	.	TRBD1	CASSAGTGVNGYTF	TGTGCCAGCAGTGCCGGGACAGGGGTAAATGGCTACACCTTC
TRBJ2-1	TRBV20-1	.	.	CSARSINEQFF	TGCAGTGCTAGAAGTATCAATGAGCAGTTCTTC
TRBJ2-1	TRBV7-7	.	.	CASSQEYKTEQFF	TGTGCCAGCAGCCAGGAGTACAAGACTGAGCAGTTCTTC
TRBJ2-5	TRBV7-2	.	.	CASSSRTRKETQYF	TGTGCCAGCAGCTCCCGCACGAGAAAAGAGACCCAGTACTTC
TRBJ2-1	TRBV15	.	TRBD2	CATSGGLVGNEQFF	TGTGCCACCAGCGGGGGACTAGTCGGTAATGAGCAGTTCTTC
TRBJ2-2	TRBV16	few	.	CASSFQNVDNTGELFF	TGTGCCAGCAGCTTTCAAAATGTAGACAACACCGGGGAGCTGTTTTTT
TRBJ1-5	TRBV24-1	.	.	CATSEPGQPRDQPQHF	TGTGCCACCAGTGAACCAGGACAGCCCCGAGATCAGCCCCAGCATTTT
TRBJ1-1	TRBV25-1	.	.	CASSDTGGVLAFF	TGTGCCAGCAGTGATACGGGGGGCGTTTTGGCTTTCTTT
TRBJ2-5	TRBV19	once	.	CASSTQETQYF	TGTGCCAGTAGTACCCAAGAGACCCAGTACTTC
TRBJ1-6	TRBV28	.	.	CASTRRDQYNSPLHF	TGTGCCAGCACCAGACGGGATCAGTATAATTCACCCCTCCACTTT
TRBJ2-3	TRBV6-4	many	.	CASSSSGTDTQYF	TGTGCCAGCAGTTCCAGCGGCACAGATACGCAGTATTTT
TRBJ2-1	TRBV19	.	TRBD2	CASRQLAGGLSSYNEQFF	TGTGCCAGTAGACAACTAGCGGGAGGCCTAAGCTCCTACAATGAGCAGTTCTTC
TRBJ2-5	TRBV5-1	.	.	CASSFHNLQETQYF	TGCGCCAGCAGCTTTCACAACTTACAAGAGACCCAGTACTTC
TRBJ1-1	TRBV29-1	.	.	CSVAWADNLNTEAFF	TGCAGCGTTGCCTGGGCAGACAACCTGAACACTGAAGCTTTCTTT
TRBJ2-1	TRBV28	once	.	CASSLITSRYNEQFF	TGTGCCAGCAGTTTGATAACCTCCCGGTACAATGAGCAGTTCTTC
TRBJ2-1	TRBV3-1/TRBV3-2	.	TRBD2	CASSQGSSGSLNEQFF	TGTGCCAGCAGCCAAGGATCTAGCGGGAGCCTCAATGAGCAGTTCTTC
TRBJ1-1	TRBV5-5	.	.	CASSLFFSQSGTLNTEAFF	TGTGCCAGCAGCTTGTTTTTTAGTCAGTCAGGGACTTTGAACACTGAAGCTTTCTTT
TRBJ2-7	TRBV7-3	.	TRBD1	CASSLTGDSLYEQYF	TGTGCCAGCAGCTTGACAGGGGACAGTCTCTACGAGCAGTACTTC
TRBJ2-3	TRBV4-1	.	.	CASSQVGQRTDTQYF	TGCGCCAGCAGCCAAGTAGGTCAGCGCACAGATACGCAGTATTTT
TRBJ2-7	TRBV28	.	TRBD1	CASRIRGTGPYEQYF	TGTGCCAGCAGAATCCGCGGGACAGGACCCTACGAGCAGTACTTC
TRBJ2-5	TRBV6-2/TRBV6-3	.	TRBD2	CASSSGLAGGEETQYF	TGTGCCAGCAGTTCTGGACTAGCGGGAGGGGAAGAGACCCAGTACTTC